These T cell receptor beta chains were read from a single sample in a study of vaccination effects on CD4 cells after COVID-19. Assay: immunoSEQ multiplex PCR; the TCRdb copy retains only in-frame clones and omits some. The data contain tens of thousands of clones, under 85% of them singletons. Their cognate antigens are unknown. Material: CD4+ T cells from PBMCs cultured without peptide, obtained after COVID-19 vaccination. The receptor source for this set is a human donor who had a prior SARS-CoV-2 infection. Each CDR3 is given with its conserved first and last residue. D genes are given only for firm matches. A clone size is listed for some rows: how often the clone was seen (once, few, many), or a class if it is expanded.

d_gene	j_gene	abundance	len	v_gene	CDR3aa	CDR3nt
NA	TRBJ2-3	NA	14	TRBV20-1	CSASLPKGAGTQYF	TGCAGTGCTAGTTTGCCTAAAGGGGCGGGGACGCAGTATTTT
NA	TRBJ2-5	NA	12	TRBV7-9	CASSLVRETQYF	TGTGCCAGCAGCTTAGTACGTGAGACCCAGTACTTC
NA	TRBJ2-5	few	15	TRBV5-4	CASSLDPIVRETQYF	TGTGCCAGCAGCCTAGACCCCATCGTTCGGGAGACCCAGTACTTC
TRBD1	TRBJ1-6	few	16	TRBV4-1	CASSQGTGVSAGPLHF	TGCGCCAGCAGCCAAGGGACAGGAGTCTCTGCGGGGCCCCTCCACTTT
NA	TRBJ2-3	NA	15	TRBV5-8	CASIKDRHSTDTQYF	TGTGCCAGCATCAAAGACAGGCACAGCACAGATACGCAGTATTTT
TRBD1	TRBJ1-1	NA	16	TRBV5-1	CASSKSGTGRRTEAFF	TGCGCCAGCAGCAAATCTGGGACAGGGCGGAGGACTGAAGCTTTCTTT
TRBD2	TRBJ2-7	few	15	TRBV7-9	CASSSKTSVNYEQYF	TGTGCCAGCAGCTCAAAGACTAGCGTGAACTACGAGCAGTACTTC
NA	TRBJ2-3	NA	15	TRBV4-1	CASSLRDPRQDTQYF	TGCGCCAGCAGCCTCCGGGACCCCAGGCAAGATACGCAGTATTTT
NA	TRBJ1-1	NA	13	TRBV19	CASSIQRNTEAFF	TGTGCCAGTAGTATACAAAGGAACACTGAAGCTTTCTTT
NA	TRBJ2-5	NA	14	TRBV5-1	CASSLGAGRETQYF	TGCGCCAGCAGCTTGGGTGCGGGTCGAGAGACCCAGTACTTC
NA	TRBJ2-7	once	14	TRBV9	CASSVLPGGDEQYF	TGTGCCAGCAGCGTCTTGCCCGGGGGCGACGAGCAGTACTTC
NA	TRBJ1-3	NA	14	TRBV7-3	CASSLSRSGNTIYF	TGTGCCAGCAGCTTAAGTAGATCTGGAAACACCATATATTTT
NA	TRBJ1-1	once	15	TRBV15	CATSPQGYGTTGAFF	TGTGCCACCAGCCCCCAGGGGTACGGGACAACTGGAGCTTTCTTT
NA	TRBJ2-1	few	13	TRBV19	CASSVSSETMQFF	TGTGCCAGTAGTGTTTCTTCTGAGACAATGCAGTTCTTC
NA	TRBJ1-6	NA	17	TRBV11-2	CASSLYIQPSGISPLHF	TGTGCCAGCAGCCTCTATATCCAACCGAGTGGTATATCACCCCTCCACTTT
NA	TRBJ1-6	NA	16	TRBV5-4	CASSLFIGDGYSPLHF	TGTGCCAGCAGCTTGTTTATAGGGGACGGATATTCACCCCTCCACTTT
TRBD1	TRBJ2-1	few	19	TRBV4-1	CASSQIQPHRDSPYNEQFF	TGCGCCAGCAGCCAAATCCAGCCACACCGGGACAGTCCATACAATGAGCAGTTCTTC
TRBD1	TRBJ1-4	once	15	TRBV6-2/TRBV6-3	CASSTRQGGNEKLFF	TGTGCCAGCAGCACCCGACAGGGAGGTAATGAAAAACTGTTTTTT
NA	TRBJ2-3	NA	13	TRBV30	CAREQGGADTQYF	TGTGCCCGGGAGCAGGGGGGTGCAGATACGCAGTATTTT
NA	TRBJ2-7	NA	15	TRBV5-1	CASSLTVPGQGGKYF	TGCGCCAGCAGCTTGACCGTCCCAGGTCAGGGGGGCAAGTACTTC
NA	TRBJ2-7	once	10	TRBV25-1	CASATGSEYF	TGTGCCAGCGCTACAGGGTCCGAGTACTTC
TRBD1	TRBJ2-3	NA	19	TRBV11-2	CASSLFSADRRVDTDTQYF	TGTGCCAGCAGCTTATTTTCCGCGGACAGGCGGGTTGACACAGATACGCAGTATTTT
NA	TRBJ2-2	once	13	TRBV30	CASNPVGTGELFF	TGTGCCTCTAATCCGGTGGGCACCGGGGAGCTGTTTTTT
NA	TRBJ1-2	NA	14	TRBV15	CATSRERDGVGYTF	TGTGCCACCAGCAGAGAAAGGGACGGCGTGGGCTACACCTTC
NA	TRBJ2-1	NA	15	TRBV19	CASSIMDRRYNEQFF	TGTGCCAGTAGTATTATGGACAGAAGATACAATGAGCAGTTCTTC
NA	TRBJ1-2	NA	13	TRBV7-9	CASSLGRSYGYTF	TGTGCCAGCAGCTTAGGAAGGAGCTATGGCTACACCTTC
TRBD1	TRBJ2-1	NA	13	TRBV7-2	CASSLVATGDQFF	TGTGCCAGCAGCTTAGTTGCGACAGGGGACCAGTTCTTC
NA	TRBJ2-5	NA	13	TRBV7-9	CASSLAGGETQYF	TGTGCCAGCAGCTTAGCGGGGGGAGAGACCCAGTACTTC
NA	TRBJ1-1	NA	13	TRBV14	CASSPSMNTEAFF	TGTGCCAGCAGCCCATCAATGAACACTGAAGCTTTCTTT
NA	TRBJ1-1	NA	14	TRBV2	CASSDSFRNTEAFF	TGTGCCAGCAGTGACTCCTTCAGGAACACTGAAGCTTTCTTT
NA	TRBJ1-3	NA	16	TRBV9	CASSVGGQSSGNTIYF	TGTGCCAGCAGCGTAGGCGGACAGAGCTCTGGAAACACCATATATTTT